A single T cell receptor beta chain is shown here with its context. Its target is unknown. The V gene lost 5 bases and the J gene lost 1 base, with 13 bases spanning the gap. The CDR3 covers 15 residues. Germline CDR1 SEHNR, CDR2 FQNEAQ (reference sequence). This record belongs to a study of regulatory T cells in long-lasting Graves disease. The study, taken as a whole, reports: Persistent Graves' patients showed less TCR diversity than newly diagnosed patients showed.

Sample time point: newly diagnosed GD, antithyroid drugs for less than 3 months. PBMC-derived RNA was used for the TCR library. Arm-PCR of CDR3 regions and iRepertoire HTBI primers were used to build TCR beta libraries. MiXCR, applied by TCRdb to the multiplex PCR reads, yields one record per CDR3 protein. The sample lists more than 350,000 distinct CDR3 sequences, more than 12% occurring once. These same records also appear under a second study, on T cells in Graves' hyperthyroidism and ophthalmopathy. That work contributes: Investigators excluded patients with uncontrolled infection, other autoimmune disease, pregnancy or lactation. TCR CDR3 regions were first amplified by RT-PCR with HTBI primers.

V and J are TRBV7-9 and TRBJ2-3; D remains unclear. This clonotype was sampled from a woman in her 30s with Graves disease. Sequenced here: peripheral blood mononuclear cells (PBMCs), sampled at new diagnosis, from a patient treated with antithyroid drugs. CDR3 region: CASSPGNSRTDTQYF. The CDR3 nucleotides read TGTGCCAGCAGCCCAGGAAATTCCCGCACAGATACGCAGTATTTT.